Listed here are 26 T cell receptor beta chains from one sample, sequenced in a study of T cell responses to AZD1222 COVID-19 vaccine. Here immunoSEQ multiplex PCR was the method, and the copy in TCRdb shows in-frame clones only, minus some. Among around 120,000 clones, approximately 85% were seen once, and the ten largest hold approximately 1.6%. This specimen consisted of peripheral blood, obtained on day 0 of AZD1222 vaccination. These receptors were taken from an adult in good health.

The chain links TRBV2 to TRBJ1-5, with D perhaps matching TRBD1 (5 bases). Germline V gene data show CDR1 as SNHLY and CDR2 as FYNNEI. Trimming stripped 1 base from V and 6 bases from J, with 16 bases between. The CDR3 runs 16 residues. The CDR3 protein is CASSEVETGVVQPQHF. The CDR3 DNA is TGTGCCAGCAGTGAAGTGGAAACAGGCGTTGTTCAGCCCCAGCATTTT.

As DNA, the CDR3 is TGTGCCAGCAGCCTATCGGGGACTTCCACTGAAGCTTTCTTT. As protein: CASSLSGTSTEAFF. This chain joins TRBV2 and TRBJ1-1; TRBD1 might be the D (5 bases). With 6 bases removed from V and 4 bases from J, the gap between germline ends came to 15 bases. The V gene's germline CDR1 is SNHLY and CDR2 FYNNEI. The CDR3 runs to 14 residues.

The chain joins TRBV5-1 to TRBJ1-1, with 10 bases identical to TRBD1. The V and J ends lost 0 bases and 11 bases, in that order; junction bases with no gene match: 7. CDR3 length: 14 amino acids. CDR1 and CDR2 (germline): SGHRS, YFSETQ. In nucleotides, the CDR3 is TGCGCCAGCAGCTTGGATGGACAGGGGGGCTCGGCTTTCTTT. It is translated as CASSLDGQGGSAFF.

CDR3 sequence reads: CASSPQTDTQYF. CDR3 bases: TGTGCCAGCAGCCCGCAAACAGATACGCAGTATTTT. The chain combines TRBV7-2 with TRBJ2-3, with D unclear. The CDR3 spans 12 residues. Germline V gene data show CDR1 as SGHTA and CDR2 as FQGNSA. V was cut by 5 bases and J by 3 bases, with 6 bases left in between.

V and J are TRBV30 and TRBJ1-4; D not certain. CDR3 length: 13 amino acids. The V gene lost 2 bases and the J gene lost 5 bases, with 9 bases spanning the gap. Germline V gene sequence: CDR1 GTSNPN, CDR2 SVGIG (reference sequence). CDR3 region: CAWSRILNEKLFF. CDR3 DNA: TGTGCCTGGAGTCGGATTCTGAATGAAAAACTGTTTTTT.

The J gene is TRBJ1-1, the V gene TRBV29-1, with a possible D match to TRBD1 (5 bases). This CDR3 has 16 residues. Germline V lookup: CDR1 SQVTM, CDR2 ANQGSEA. Trimming took off 0 bases at V and 5 bases at J, with 19 bases between the two ends. The CDR3 bases are TGCAGCGTTGAAGACCTGGGGCGCTCCGGGGGAACTGAAGCTTTCTTT. Protein: CSVEDLGRSGGTEAFF.

The chain couples TRBV3-1 (or the pseudogene TRBV3-2) to TRBJ2-7; 13 bases are shared with TRBD2. Germline CDR1 reads LGHDT; CDR2 reads YNNKEL (reference sequence). CDR3 size: 15 residues. Trimming cost V 4 bases and J 12 bases; bases outside gene matches: 12. CDR3 sequence: CASSLRTGLAGIVYF. For the CDR3, the DNA is TGTGCCAGCAGCCTGAGGACGGGACTAGCGGGGATCGTGTACTTC.

The chain is built from TRBV24-1 and TRBJ2-1, with 9 positions matching TRBD1. CDR1 and CDR2 (germline): KGHDR, SFDVKD. The CDR3 sequence is 19 residues long. Trimming at V came to 8 bases and at J to 4 bases, leaving 20 bases not matched to a gene. Written as DNA, the CDR3 is TGTGCCACCACTCCAGGACGGACAGGGGATTCCTTACGTTACAATGAGCAGTTCTTC. Residues: CATTPGRTGDSLRYNEQFF.

The genes are TRBV6-5 and TRBJ1-3; TRBD1 matches 9 bases. Germline V gene sequence: CDR1 MNHEY, CDR2 SVGAGI. V trimming: 8 bases; J trimming: 2 bases; junction bases outside the gene matches: 4. CDR3 length: 14 amino acids. The CDR3 DNA sequence: TGTGCCAGCGCTCGGGACAGGGCTGGAAACACCATATATTTT. The encoded protein is CASARDRAGNTIYF.

The chain recombines TRBV30 with TRBJ1-4, with D hard to call. Trimming shortened V by 2 bases and J by 5 bases, and 9 bases separated the two germline ends. The CDR3 has 13 residues. Looked up from germline, CDR1 is GTSNPN and CDR2 is SVGIG (reference sequence). The CDR3 sequence: CAWSTRLNEKLFF. DNA for the CDR3: TGTGCCTGGAGTACGCGGCTAAATGAAAAACTGTTTTTT.

J is TRBJ2-7 and V is TRBV5-1, with 9 nucleotides matching TRBD1. Germline lookup yields CDR1 SGHRS and CDR2 YFSETQ. This CDR3 region has 15 residues. With 1 base clipped from V and 3 bases from J, the junction kept 5 bases outside the gene matches. The chain's CDR3 is CASSLTGGGIYEQYF. DNA of the CDR3: TGCGCCAGCAGCTTGACAGGGGGCGGCATCTACGAGCAGTACTTC.

The V and J genes are TRBV3-1 (or the pseudogene TRBV3-2) and TRBJ1-3; no definite D call. Trimming left V 4 bases short and J 3 bases short, with 13 bases between. The CDR3 spans 15 residues. Germline-derived CDR1 and CDR2 are LGHDT and YNNKEL (reference sequence). CDR3 DNA: TGTGCCAGCAGCCCGATCGGGAGGGATGGAAACACCATATATTTT. This encodes CASSPIGRDGNTIYF.

To note about this clone: Additional DNA sequences in this sample encode the identical CDR3. CDR3 bases: TGTGCCAGCAGCCAAGTGGGGAGGAACACTGAAGCTTTCTTT. Residues: CASSQVGRNTEAFF. The chain uses TRBV14 and TRBJ1-1; no clear D gene. The CDR3 runs 14 residues. Germline values: CDR1 SGHDN, CDR2 FVKESK. Trimming pared 1 base from V and 1 base from J, leaving 7 bases between.

CDR3 nucleotide sequence: TGTGCCAGCAGCTTAGACTATTCAGGGGGGAGAAAAGAGACCCAGTACTTC. Translation gives CASSLDYSGGRKETQYF. The J gene is TRBJ2-5, the V gene TRBV7-2, with D maybe TRBD1 (7 bases). There are 17 residues in the CDR3. V was pared by 1 base and J by 3 bases, with 18 bases between. Germline V gives CDR1 SGHTA, CDR2 FQGNSA. Combining the CDR3 with reference TRBV7-2 and TRBJ2-5 gives the whole variable domain GAGVSQSPSNKVTEKGKDVELRCDPISGHTALYWYRQSLGQGLEFLIYFQGNSAPDKSGLPSDRFSAERTGGSVSTLTIQRTQQEDSAVYLCASSLDYSGGRKETQYFGPGTRLLVL.

In its sample, this clone was seen a few times. For the CDR3, the DNA is TGTGCCTGGAGTGTACGTTTACAGGGCCCTGAAGCTTTCTTT. Its protein product is CAWSVRLQGPEAFF. The rearrangement links TRBV30 to TRBJ1-1, with TRBD1 as a possible D gene (6 bases). The V and J ends lost 0 bases and 6 bases respectively, with 14 bases between them. The germline CDR1 and CDR2 sequences are GTSNPN and SVGIG (reference sequence). This CDR3 spans 14 amino acids. Complete variable domain (other parts from reference TRBV30 and TRBJ1-1): SQTIHQWPATLVQPVGSPLSLECTVEGTSNPNLYWYRQAAGRGLQLLFYSVGIGQISSEVPQNLSASRPQDRQFILSSKKLLLSDSGFYLCAWSVRLQGPEAFFGQGTRLTVV.

The chain joins TRBV7-2 to TRBJ2-2; D gene uncertain. This CDR3 is built from 13 residues. Trimming removed 0 bases at V and 5 bases at J, with 4 bases between. Germline V gene data show CDR1 as SGHTA and CDR2 as FQGNSA. This chain's CDR3 is CASSLALTGELFF. The CDR3 DNA is TGTGCCAGCAGCTTAGCCTTAACCGGGGAGCTGTTTTTT.

V is TRBV10-3 and J is TRBJ2-3; 13 bases line up with TRBD2. After removal of 2 bases from V and 7 bases from J, the junction contained 3 bases not matched to a gene. Germline CDR1 and CDR2: ENHRY and SYGVKD. The CDR3 extends over 15 amino acids. The CDR3 DNA follows: TGTGCCATCAGTGAGGGACTAGCGGGAGTTAATACGCAGTATTTT. Amino acid sequence: CAISEGLAGVNTQYF.

This clone showed up just once. The chain links TRBV10-1 to TRBJ2-3; either TRBD1 or TRBD2 may fit D (5 bases each). The V end lost 0 bases, the J end lost 0 bases, and 10 bases lay between the germline ends. The CDR3 is 16 amino acids. CDR1 and CDR2 (germline): WNHNN, SYGVQD (reference sequence). The CDR3 DNA reads as TGCGCCAGCAGTGAGTCGATATGGGGGAGCACAGATACGCAGTATTTT. Its translation: CASSESIWGSTDTQYF.

This chain joins TRBV27 and TRBJ1-1, with unresolved D. CDR1 is MNHEY, CDR2 SMNVEV, per germline (reference sequence). The CDR3 has 16 amino acids. V gave up 2 bases and J gave up 0 bases, with 13 bases separating them. The CDR3 reads CASSLVTPNMNTEAFF. Written as DNA, the CDR3 is TGTGCCAGCAGTTTAGTGACACCGAACATGAACACTGAAGCTTTCTTT.

V gene TRBV15 combines with J gene TRBJ2-4; 9 positions match TRBD1. V lost 5 bases, J lost 9 bases, and 11 bases stayed unmatched. Germline V gene lookup returns CDR1 LNHNV and CDR2 YYDKDF (reference sequence). The length of the CDR3 is 15 residues. The CDR3 is CATSGGGDRAAIQYF. Written as DNA, the CDR3 is TGTGCCACCAGCGGTGGTGGGGACAGGGCTGCCATTCAGTACTTC.

V and J are TRBV4-3 and TRBJ2-7, with D possibly being TRBD2 (5 bases). The CDR3 sequence is 14 residues long. Germline V gene data show CDR1 as LGHNA and CDR2 as YSLEER. V lost 0 bases and J 2 bases, leaving 8 bases between the germline ends. The CDR3 nucleotides are TGCGCCAGCAGCCAAGATGAGGGTGCCTACGAGCAGTACTTC. Translating it yields CASSQDEGAYEQYF.

The chain combines TRBV24-1 with TRBJ2-5; 7 bases agree with TRBD1. Looked up from germline, CDR1 is KGHDR and CDR2 is SFDVKD. The ends lost 6 bases at V and 2 bases at J; junction bases unmatched: 8. This CDR3 comprises 15 residues. The CDR3 DNA follows: TGTGCCACCAGTTCACCCACGGGACAGCAAGAGACCCAGTACTTC. It encodes CATSSPTGQQETQYF.

This rearrangement joins TRBV6-2 or TRBV6-3 to TRBJ2-5; D is possibly TRBD1 (5 bases). CDR3 length equals 14 residues. Germline-derived CDR1 and CDR2 are MNHEY and SVGEGT. Trimming cost V 5 bases and J 5 bases, with 15 bases left between them. CDR3: CASSRGVLGETQYF. The CDR3, as DNA: TGTGCCAGCAGTAGGGGTGTGCTCGGGGAGACCCAGTACTTC.

This chain connects TRBV9 to TRBJ1-1, with 7 bases identical to TRBD1. There are 14 residues in the CDR3. V trimming: 4 bases; J trimming: 5 bases; junction bases outside the gene matches: 8. Looked up from germline, CDR1 is SGDLS and CDR2 is YYNGEE. This CDR3 is CASSMYRGETEAFF. In DNA form, the CDR3 reads TGTGCCAGCAGCATGTACAGGGGAGAGACTGAAGCTTTCTTT.

The V and J genes are TRBV16 and TRBJ1-2, with a tentative D call TRBD1 (6 bases). The CDR3 has 16 amino acids. Germline lookup yields CDR1 KGHSY and CDR2 FQNENV. Trimming removed 0 bases at V and 8 bases at J, with 19 bases between. DNA of the CDR3: TGTGCCAGCAGCCAATCCCGATCGACAGGTCGCTCGGGCTACACCTTC. The encoded protein is CASSQSRSTGRSGYTF.

This clone was found once. The chain links TRBV5-8 to TRBJ2-7; 7 positions agree with TRBD1. V dropped 0 bases and J dropped 5; count of bases not matched to a gene: 14. The CDR3 runs to 17 residues. Per the germline V gene, CDR1 is SGHTS and CDR2 is YDEGEE. The CDR3 DNA reads as TGTGCCAGCAGCTTGGTTTATTCCGGGACAGAAATCCACGAGCAGTACTTC. The encoded protein is CASSLVYSGTEIHEQYF.